This T cell receptor (beta chain) came from a study of PD-1 blockade in classical Hodgkin lymphoma. Some clones are missing from TCRdb's copy, which holds only in-frame ones; the method was immunoSEQ multiplex PCR. The sample has 50,000 or so clones, around 89% seen once. General study results and limits: Why repertoires differed is undefined; disease activity or prior therapy possibly contributed. CD4+ TCR diversity, unlike CD8+, rose significantly by C4D1.

Looked up from germline, CDR1 is MRHNA and CDR2 is SNTAGT. Trimming shortened V by 5 bases and J by 2 bases, and 9 bases separated the two germline ends. The CDR3 spans 13 residues. Time point denoted: cycle 4 day 1 (C4D1), after five to seven weeks of nivolumab. All patients relapsed after autologous stem cell transplantation, and brentuximab vedotin exposure varied. A note on this clone: The target antigen is unknown.

The input for sequencing was peripheral blood mononuclear cells (PBMCs), taken before the fourth cycle of nivolumab. This sequence was found in a human donor with classical Hodgkin lymphoma. The chain couples TRBV6-4 to TRBJ1-2; D remains ambiguous. CDR3 DNA sequence: TGTGCCAGCAGTTTCACAGCGAACTATGGCTACACCTTC. Amino acids: CASSFTANYGYTF.